The rows below give T cell receptor beta chains drawn from one sample of a study of lymphopenia after photon versus proton radiotherapy. Measured with immunoSEQ multiplex PCR; TCRdb has only the in-frame clones, and not every one. The sample has about 4,900 clones, approximately 88% seen once. Source: peripheral blood, taken from a patient treated with photon-based radiotherapy. These TCRs come from an elderly man with cholangiocarcinoma. Each CDR3 is given with its conserved first and last residue. Only part of the rows carry a size: once, few, many, or a class if the clone is expanded.

clone_size j_call v_call cdr3_aa
. TRBJ1-5 TRBV6-1 CASRQGGHQPQHF
once TRBJ2-3 TRBV7-7 CASSSDRDGDTQYF
. TRBJ1-2 TRBV30 CAWRGQGVGGYTF
. TRBJ1-2 TRBV5-6 CASSLMTGTGRANYGYTF
. TRBJ1-4 TRBV4-2 CASSQTGGATNEKLFF
. TRBJ1-6 TRBV28 CASRGDRNSPLHF
. TRBJ1-1 TRBV19 CASSISRTGTEAFF
. TRBJ1-2 TRBV19 CASTRVSGRGYTF
few TRBJ1-2 TRBV5-5 CASSFDRTNYGYTF
. TRBJ1-1 TRBV2 CASSLTVLLGGVNTEAFF
. TRBJ2-1 TRBV14 CASSQVGNRDQFF
once TRBJ1-3 TRBV30 CAWSSTDRGGNRNTIYF
. TRBJ1-1 TRBV5-8 CASPFGVGGADTEAFF
. TRBJ2-5 TRBV28 CASVAGGKRETQYF
. TRBJ1-1 TRBV6-5 CASTHGLLAFF
few TRBJ1-6 TRBV19 CASSPREGNSPLHF
. TRBJ1-4 TRBV28 CASSLFGEKLFF
once TRBJ2-5 TRBV20-1 CSARAGETQYF
. TRBJ1-2 TRBV5-1 CASSLPGLGNYGYTF
. TRBJ1-4 TRBV11-2 CASSPRGGPNEKLFF
. TRBJ1-2 TRBV15 CATSRDRNNYGYTF
. TRBJ1-2 TRBV2 CASSEQGWYGYTF
. TRBJ2-5 TRBV9 CASSPRLVQETQYF
. TRBJ1-5 TRBV30 CAWTNDRAQPQHF
. TRBJ2-5 TRBV5-1 CASSAPGTGRSQETQYF
. TRBJ1-2 TRBV5-1 CASSLDRADGYTF
. . TRBV28 CASRPPQQGYEQYF
. TRBJ2-1 TRBV2 CASSAGLAGYNEQFF
. TRBJ2-5 TRBV6-4 CASSATAGTGETQYF
. TRBJ1-2 TRBV5-8 CASSLSPGYRLYGYTF
. TRBJ2-1 TRBV7-8 CASILRTGGSGEQFF
once TRBJ1-3 TRBV7-8 CASSSRGAVPGNTIYF
once TRBJ1-5 TRBV28 CASSSDRGRGYQPQHF
. TRBJ1-4 TRBV6-5 CASSYSGGATNEKLFF
. TRBJ1-2 TRBV19 CASSIQLNYGYTF
. TRBJ2-3 TRBV5-4 CASNPGGPTDTQYF
once TRBJ2-3 TRBV19 CASSMGPRADTQYF
. TRBJ2-5 TRBV18 CASSSTGPGETQYF
. TRBJ2-7 TRBV13 CASSFGSSYEQYF
. TRBJ1-1 TRBV5-1 CASSLPGSGAFF
. TRBJ1-3 TRBV28 CASSLPKTGTGSGNTIYF
. TRBJ2-7 TRBV11-2 CASRIPGQGSYEQYF
. TRBJ1-1 TRBV19 CASSNYRGRTEAFF
. TRBJ1-5 TRBV27 CASSLFEGQPQHF
. TRBJ1-5 TRBV2 CASSEVPQPQHF
. TRBJ1-2 TRBV5-1 CASSLETGHYGYTF
. TRBJ1-2 TRBV5-6 CASSLSGDSPYGYTF
. TRBJ1-3 TRBV28 CASKQRTVERTIYF
. TRBJ2-2 TRBV7-2 CASSLEGLAGARTGELFF